The rows below give T cell receptor beta chains drawn from one sample of a study of T cells in Graves' hyperthyroidism and ophthalmopathy. TCRdb reprocessed the multiplex PCR reads via MiXCR and lists one record per CDR3 protein. The top ten clones hold around a sixth of a sample with 500,000 to 700,000 distinct CDR3 sequences, about a sixth of them seen once. The source material was blood. The receptors were sampled from a woman between 18 and 29 years old with Graves' hyperthyroidism. The CDR3 runs from the conserved cysteine through the conserved F or W. The D gene is left open where the match is weak. Expanded clones are given a class, and other clones once, few, many or no size at all.

j_call v_call d_call clone_size cdr3_aa cdr3_nt
TRBJ2-1 TRBV19 . few CASIARGKAPTNNEQFF TGTGCCAGTATCGCTCGCGGGAAGGCACCTACCAACAATGAGCAGTTCTTC
TRBJ2-3 TRBV24-1 . many CATSDPDPRAGTDTQYF TGTGCCACCAGTGATCCCGATCCCCGGGCAGGCACAGATACGCAGTATTTT
TRBJ2-3 TRBV6-1 . . CASGQTADTQYF TGTGCCAGCGGCCAGACCGCAGATACGCAGTATTTT
TRBJ2-5 TRBV4-3 TRBD2 . CASSLERGGWETQYF TGCGCCAGCAGCCTAGAGCGGGGGGGCTGGGAGACCCAGTACTTC
TRBJ2-5 TRBV29-1 TRBD2 . CSERTSEAETQYF TGCAGCGAAAGGACTAGCGAGGCAGAGACCCAGTACTTC
TRBJ2-1 TRBV7-8 TRBD2 many CASSNRKGRADNEQFF TGTGCCAGCAGCAACCGGAAAGGGAGGGCAGACAATGAGCAGTTCTTC
TRBJ2-5 TRBV7-9 TRBD2 few CASSLGTSRQETQYF TGTGCCAGCAGCTTGGGGACTAGCAGGCAAGAGACCCAGTACTTC
TRBJ2-2 TRBV15 TRBD1 . CATSTTGANTGELFF TGTGCCACCAGCACAACAGGGGCGAACACCGGGGAGCTGTTTTTT
TRBJ2-7 TRBV9 . few CASSQQGLGHEQYF TGTGCCAGCAGCCAACAGGGATTAGGGCACGAGCAGTACTTC
TRBJ2-5 TRBV4-3 . many CASSPQRGSGAETQYF TGCGCCAGCAGTCCTCAGAGGGGATCCGGGGCCGAGACCCAGTACTTC
TRBJ2-2 TRBV5-1 . . CASSPPRAPAEESSNTGELFF TGCGCCAGCAGCCCACCCAGGGCGCCCGCGGAGGAGTCCTCGAACACCGGGGAGCTGTTTTTT
TRBJ2-1 TRBV27 TRBD2 . CASSLRIAGGPGNEQFF TGTGCCAGCAGTCTTCGTATAGCGGGGGGGCCGGGCAATGAGCAGTTCTTC
TRBJ2-5 TRBV12-3/TRBV12-4 . many CASSALPGPGETQYF TGTGCCAGCAGTGCTCTGCCGGGGCCTGGGGAGACCCAGTACTTC
TRBJ2-2 TRBV6-1 . few CASTPGILGPGELFF TGTGCCAGCACTCCCGGGATACTAGGTCCCGGGGAGCTGTTTTTT
TRBJ2-2 TRBV20-1 . few CSARDLNGELFF TGCAGTGCTAGAGATCTTAACGGGGAGCTGTTTTTT
TRBJ2-3 TRBV5-6 . . CASGLEGGTTDTQYF TGTGCCAGCGGCTTGGAGGGGGGGACCACAGATACGCAGTATTTT
TRBJ2-1 TRBV2 TRBD2 . CASRTSGTVSSYNEQFF TGTGCCAGCAGGACTAGCGGGACCGTCAGCTCCTACAATGAGCAGTTCTTC
TRBJ2-7 TRBV2 . few CASTHSQNYEQYF TGTGCCAGCACCCACTCCCAGAACTACGAGCAGTACTTC
TRBJ2-7 TRBV6-2/TRBV6-3 . . CASSYADLSEQYF TGTGCCAGCAGTTACGCAGACCTTTCCGAGCAGTACTTC
TRBJ2-3 TRBV29-1 . few CSVRTPTDTQYF TGCAGCGTTAGGACTCCTACAGATACGCAGTATTTT